This note documents a single T cell receptor beta chain sequence. The data are from a study of CD8 T cells in Susac syndrome. This CDR3 spans 14 amino acids. Germline assignment: CDR1 DFQATT and CDR2 SNEGSKA (reference sequence). V was clipped by 0 bases and J by 1 base, with 9 bases between them. An amount of RNA that ranged from roughly 0.45 to 1 ug was reverse transcribed with random hexamers. TCRdb processed the immunoSEQ multiplex PCR reads anew with MiXCR; each CDR3 protein has one entry. This table has about 160,000 distinct CDR3 sequences, 94% appearing once. The sequenced material came from CD4+ T cells from PBMCs. The receptor comes from a human donor with multiple sclerosis. The chain has TRBV20-1 and TRBJ2-5; D may be TRBD1 (5 bases). CDR3 in amino acids: CSARDQGTQETQYF. CDR3 nucleotides: TGCAGTGCTAGAGATCAGGGTACCCAAGAGACCCAGTACTTC.